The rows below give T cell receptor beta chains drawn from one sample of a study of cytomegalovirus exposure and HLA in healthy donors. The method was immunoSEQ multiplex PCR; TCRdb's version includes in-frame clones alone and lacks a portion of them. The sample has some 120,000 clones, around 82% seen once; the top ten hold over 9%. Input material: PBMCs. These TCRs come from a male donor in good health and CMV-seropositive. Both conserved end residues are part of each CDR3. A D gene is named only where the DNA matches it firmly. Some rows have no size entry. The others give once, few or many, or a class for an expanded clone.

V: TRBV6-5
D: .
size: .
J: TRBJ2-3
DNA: TGTGCCAGCAGTCGCCTAGGCTATACGCAGTATTTT
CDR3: CASSRLGYTQYF

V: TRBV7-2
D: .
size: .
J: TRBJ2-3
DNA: TGTGCCAGCAGCTTAGGGTCGGGACTGAGCACAGATACGCAGTATTTT
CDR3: CASSLGSGLSTDTQYF

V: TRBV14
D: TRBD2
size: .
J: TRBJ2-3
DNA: TGTGCCAGCAGCCGAAGACTAGCGGCCTCCACAGATACGCAGTATTTT
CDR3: CASSRRLAASTDTQYF

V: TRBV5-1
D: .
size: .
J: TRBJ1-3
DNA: TGCGCCAGCAGCTTGGCCGGGATCTCTGGAAACACCATATATTTT
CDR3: CASSLAGISGNTIYF

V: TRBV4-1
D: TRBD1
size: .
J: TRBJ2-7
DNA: TGCGCCAGCAGCCTCAGGGGGCTGGGCGAGCAGTACTTC
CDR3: CASSLRGLGEQYF

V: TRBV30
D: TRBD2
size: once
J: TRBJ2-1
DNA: TGTGCCTGGAGACTAGCGGGAAACAATGAGCAGTTCTTC
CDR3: CAWRLAGNNEQFF

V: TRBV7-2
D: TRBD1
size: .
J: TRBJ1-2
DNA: TGTGCCAGCAGCTTAGTGGCAGGGGGAGAGTATGGCTACACCTTC
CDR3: CASSLVAGGEYGYTF

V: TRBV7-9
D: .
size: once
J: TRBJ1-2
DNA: TGTGCCAGCAGCCCAGGCTACACCCCAGCTGGCTACACCTTC
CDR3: CASSPGYTPAGYTF

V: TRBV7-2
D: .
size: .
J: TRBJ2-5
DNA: TGTGCCAGCAGCCCCGATTGGAGGGGGACCCAGTACTTC
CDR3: CASSPDWRGTQYF

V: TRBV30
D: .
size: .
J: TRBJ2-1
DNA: TGTGCCTGGACTCCCCAGGTCTTAAGCTCCTACAATGAGCAGTTCTTC
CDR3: CAWTPQVLSSYNEQFF

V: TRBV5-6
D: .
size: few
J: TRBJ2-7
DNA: TGTGCCAGCAACAGGGGGGGCTACGAGCAGTACTTC
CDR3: CASNRGGYEQYF

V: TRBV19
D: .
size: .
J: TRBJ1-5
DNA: TGTGCCAGTAGTAGAGCTTTGAGCAATCAGCCCCAGCATTTT
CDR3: CASSRALSNQPQHF

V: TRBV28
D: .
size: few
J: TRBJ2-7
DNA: TGTGCCAGCAGTGGGGCCAGGGGCGAGCAGTACTTC
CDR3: CASSGARGEQYF

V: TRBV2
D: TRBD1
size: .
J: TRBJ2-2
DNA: TGTGCCAGCAGTGGGATCGGGACAGGGGGCGTCGGGGAGCTGTTTTTT
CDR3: CASSGIGTGGVGELFF

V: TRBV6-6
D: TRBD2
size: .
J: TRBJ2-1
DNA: TGTGCCAGCAGTTACTCGAGTAGCGGGTTAGGCGAGCAGTTCTTC
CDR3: CASSYSSSGLGEQFF

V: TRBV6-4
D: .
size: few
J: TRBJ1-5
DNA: TGTGCCAGCAGTGTGGGGGCGAATCAGCCCCAGCATTTT
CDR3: CASSVGANQPQHF

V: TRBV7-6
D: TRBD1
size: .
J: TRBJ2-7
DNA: TGTGCCAGCAGCTTAACAGAACAGGGGCCGCAGTACTTC
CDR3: CASSLTEQGPQYF

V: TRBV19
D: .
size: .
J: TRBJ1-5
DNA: TGTGCCAGTAGTATCTACAGGGAGACGGGCAATCAGCCCCAGCATTTT
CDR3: CASSIYRETGNQPQHF

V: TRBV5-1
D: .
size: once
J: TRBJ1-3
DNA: TGCGCCAGCAGCTTGGAAGAACCCTACTCTGGAAACACCATATATTTT
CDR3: CASSLEEPYSGNTIYF

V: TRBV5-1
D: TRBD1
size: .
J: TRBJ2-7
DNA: TGCGCCAGCAGCTTGGAAGGGACAGGGAGCTACGAGCAGTACTTC
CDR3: CASSLEGTGSYEQYF

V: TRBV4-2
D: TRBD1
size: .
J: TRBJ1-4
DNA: TGTGCCAGCAGCTCAGGGCCGAAGGGGGCAATGGATGAAAAACTGTTTTTT
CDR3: CASSSGPKGAMDEKLFF

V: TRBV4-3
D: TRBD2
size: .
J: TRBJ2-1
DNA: TGCGCCAGCAGTCGGGAACTAGCGGGTTTCAATGAGCAGTTCTTC
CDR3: CASSRELAGFNEQFF

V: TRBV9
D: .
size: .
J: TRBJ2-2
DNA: TGTGCCAGCAGCGTGGGGGACAACGCGAACACCGGGGAGCTGTTTTTT
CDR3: CASSVGDNANTGELFF

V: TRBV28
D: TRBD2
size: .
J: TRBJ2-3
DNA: TGTGCCAGCCCCCCCGCGGGAGACCGTAACACAGATACGCAGTATTTT
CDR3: CASPPAGDRNTDTQYF

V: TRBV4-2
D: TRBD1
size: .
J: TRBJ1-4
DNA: TGTGCCAGCAGCCAAGTGGCGGGACAGGGGAATGAAAAACTGTTTTTT
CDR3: CASSQVAGQGNEKLFF

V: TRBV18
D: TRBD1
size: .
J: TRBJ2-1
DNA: TGTGCCAGCTCACCTCGGGACAGCTACAATGAGCAGTTCTTC
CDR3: CASSPRDSYNEQFF

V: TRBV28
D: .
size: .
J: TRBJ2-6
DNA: TGTGCCAGCAGAGGGGTTAAGGGGGCCAACGTCCTGACTTTC
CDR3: CASRGVKGANVLTF

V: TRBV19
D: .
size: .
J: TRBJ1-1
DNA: TGTGCCAGCCTGACAGGCGGGGGAACTGAAGCTTTCTTT
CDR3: CASLTGGGTEAFF

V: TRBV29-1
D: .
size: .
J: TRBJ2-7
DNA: TGCAGCGTTCGAGTCGGTCGAGGAAATCAGTACTTC
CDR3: CSVRVGRGNQYF

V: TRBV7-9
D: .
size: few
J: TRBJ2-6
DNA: TGTGCCAGCAGCTCAACGACAGGTAGCTCTGGGGCCAACGTCCTGACTTTC
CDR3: CASSSTTGSSGANVLTF

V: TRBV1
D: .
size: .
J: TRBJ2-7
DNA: TGCACCAGCAGCCAAAGTTGTCGCGGTTCTAGCGGGTGGAGCTCCTACGAGCAGTACTTC
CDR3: CTSSQSCRGSSGWSSYEQYF

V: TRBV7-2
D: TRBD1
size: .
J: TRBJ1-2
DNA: TGTGCCAGCAGCCTCACCGGGACAGGGCTAGGAGGCTACACCTTC
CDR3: CASSLTGTGLGGYTF

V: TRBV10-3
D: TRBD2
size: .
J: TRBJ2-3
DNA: TGTGCCATCAGTGCCGGAGCGGGAGGGCCTAGGACAGATACGCAGTATTTT
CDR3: CAISAGAGGPRTDTQYF

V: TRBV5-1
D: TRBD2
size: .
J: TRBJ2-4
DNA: TGCGCCAGCAGCTTGGGCGGGAGAGAAAACATTCAGTACTTC
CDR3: CASSLGGRENIQYF

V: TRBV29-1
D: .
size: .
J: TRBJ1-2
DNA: TGCAGCGTTGAAGAAGGAACAGCCCGTTCCAAGGGCTACACCTTC
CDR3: CSVEEGTARSKGYTF

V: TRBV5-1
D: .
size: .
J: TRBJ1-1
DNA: TGCGCCAGCAGCTTCACAATCGGGTCCACTGAAGCTTTCTTT
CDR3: CASSFTIGSTEAFF

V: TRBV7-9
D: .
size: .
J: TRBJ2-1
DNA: TGTGCCAGCAGCTTAACGGGGAATGAGCAGTTCTTC
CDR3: CASSLTGNEQFF

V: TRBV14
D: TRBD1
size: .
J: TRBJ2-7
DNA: TGTGCCAGCAGCCCCGGGACAGGGGCCTACGAGCAGTACTTC
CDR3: CASSPGTGAYEQYF

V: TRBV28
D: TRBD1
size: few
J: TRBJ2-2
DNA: TGTGCCAGCAGTCCCAACACCGGACAGGGCGGGTACACCGGGGAGCTGTTTTTT
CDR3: CASSPNTGQGGYTGELFF

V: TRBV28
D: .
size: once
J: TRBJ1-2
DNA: TGTGCCAGCAGTTTACCCGGGGGAGGGTCTGGCTACACCTTC
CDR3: CASSLPGGGSGYTF

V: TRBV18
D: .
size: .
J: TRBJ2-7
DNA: TGTGCCAGCTCACTGATCAGTCGGAGCTCCTACGAGCAGTACTTC
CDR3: CASSLISRSSYEQYF

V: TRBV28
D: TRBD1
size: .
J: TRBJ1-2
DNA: TGTGCCAGCAGTTTGGAAAAGGGGACAGCCCTGGGGGGCTATGGCTACACCTTC
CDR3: CASSLEKGTALGGYGYTF

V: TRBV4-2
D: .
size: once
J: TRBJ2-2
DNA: TGTGCCAGCAGCCAAGATCGGTGGGCGGACTACACCGGGGAGCTGTTTTTT
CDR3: CASSQDRWADYTGELFF